This T cell receptor (beta chain) was identified during a study of blood T cell repertoires in COVID-19. Here immunoSEQ multiplex PCR was the method, and the copy in TCRdb shows in-frame clones only, minus some. The profile shows about 310,000 clones, approximately 81% of them singletons. Trimming stripped 6 bases from V and 4 bases from J, with 18 bases between. The CDR3 is 15 amino acids. Germline lookup yields CDR1 MDHEN and CDR2 SYDVKM. The chain employs TRBV28 and TRBJ1-2, with a tentative D call TRBD1 (6 bases). The sequence was collected from a woman between 25 and 40 years old who had been exposed to COVID-19. Sequencing was performed on PBMCs or T cells enriched from blood (not recorded which). CDR3 sequence: CASSRTAEGTYGYTF. The CDR3 DNA reads TGTGCCAGCAGCCGGACAGCCGAGGGGACCTATGGCTACACCTTC.